This T cell receptor (beta chain) was observed in a study of shared clonotypes between healthy human individuals. Findings of the study overall: What limited the represented genetic and exposure-history diversity was the small number of donors.

Repertoires were generated with immunoSEQ multiplex PCR, while TCRdb's copy carries only in-frame clones and drops some. Among hundreds of thousands of clones listed, roughly 79% were seen once. As to this clone: Its antigen is unknown.

Sequenced material: PBMCs. The TCR sequence derives from a woman aged 35 to 49 in good health. Some clones in this sample may be carry-over from other donors' samples.

CDR3 sequence: CASSVGLGDYEQYF. Here the CDR3 DNA reads TGTGCCAGCAGCGTAGGACTGGGGGACTACGAGCAGTACTTC. This chain joins TRBV9 and TRBJ2-7, with D perhaps given as TRBD1 or TRBD2 (5 bases each). Trimming shortened V by 0 bases and J by 3 bases, and 10 bases separated the two germline ends. The CDR3 has 14 residues. Germline V lookup: CDR1 SGDLS, CDR2 YYNGEE.